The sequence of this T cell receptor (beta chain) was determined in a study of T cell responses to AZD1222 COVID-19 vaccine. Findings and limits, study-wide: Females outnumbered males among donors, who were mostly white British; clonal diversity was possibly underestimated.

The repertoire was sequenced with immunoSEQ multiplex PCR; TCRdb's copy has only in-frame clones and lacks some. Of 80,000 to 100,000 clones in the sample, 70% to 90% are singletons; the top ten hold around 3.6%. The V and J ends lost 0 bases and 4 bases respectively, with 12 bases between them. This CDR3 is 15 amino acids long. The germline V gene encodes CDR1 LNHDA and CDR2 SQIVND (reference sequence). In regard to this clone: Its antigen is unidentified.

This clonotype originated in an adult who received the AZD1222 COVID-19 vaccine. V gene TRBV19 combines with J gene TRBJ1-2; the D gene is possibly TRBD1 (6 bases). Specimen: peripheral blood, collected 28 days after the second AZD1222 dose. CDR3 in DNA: TGTGCCAGTAGTATAGATCAAGAAGGGGGCTATGGCTACACCTTC. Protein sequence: CASSIDQEGGYGYTF.